The 27 T cell receptor beta chains listed next were all sequenced from one sample in a study of blood T cell repertoires in COVID-19. Sequenced by immunoSEQ multiplex PCR; TCRdb stores in-frame clones only, minus some. The table lists around 200,000 clones, 85% to 90% of them singletons. The sequenced material came from peripheral blood. Receptor source: a woman older than 75 in a cohort sampled during active or convalescent COVID-19.

V is TRBV9 and J is TRBJ2-1; 7 bases map to TRBD1. V was pared by 6 bases and J by 7 bases, with 13 bases of the junction left unmatched. The CDR3 has 15 amino acids. Per germline, CDR1 SGDLS and CDR2 YYNGEE. CDR3 amino acids: CASTPGQTFWNEQFF. The CDR3, as DNA: TGTGCCAGCACCCCGGGACAGACCTTCTGGAATGAGCAGTTCTTC. Variable domain in full (rest from reference TRBV9 and TRBJ2-1): DSGVTQTPKHLITATGQRVTLRCSPRSGDLSVYWYQQSLDQGLQFLIQYYNGEERAKGNILERFSAQQFPDLHSELNLSSLELGDSALYFCASTPGQTFWNEQFFGPGTRLTVL.

This clone showed up just once. The chain has TRBV9 and TRBJ1-4; 8 bases map to TRBD1. V dropped 4 bases and J dropped 6; count of bases not matched to a gene: 8. The CDR3 has 15 residues. Germline-derived CDR1 and CDR2 are SGDLS and YYNGEE. The CDR3 region has the DNA TGTGCCAGCAGCCCCCCAGGACAGGGTTATGAAAAACTGTTTTTT. Translating gives CASSPPGQGYEKLFF.

CDR3 sequence (DNA): TGCGCCAGCAGCTTGCAAGCGGGAGTAGGGGAGCTGTTTTTT. Amino acids: CASSLQAGVGELFF. The rearrangement links TRBV5-1 to TRBJ2-2; TRBD2 agrees at 8 bases. This CDR3 is 14 amino acids long. With 1 base clipped from V and 8 bases from J, the junction kept 4 bases outside the gene matches. Germline CDR1 and CDR2: SGHRS and YFSETQ.

The chain couples TRBV3-1 (or the pseudogene TRBV3-2) to TRBJ1-1; a possible D gene is TRBD1 (5 bases). This CDR3 region has 12 residues. Germline V gives CDR1 LGHDT, CDR2 YNNKEL (reference sequence). V lost 3 bases to trimming and J lost 4 bases, with 6 bases between them. Here the CDR3 reads CASSQGPTEAFF. The CDR3, as DNA: TGTGCCAGCAGCCAGGGGCCCACTGAAGCTTTCTTT.

The chain combines TRBV9 with TRBJ1-3, with D unresolved. The V gene's germline CDR1 is SGDLS and CDR2 YYNGEE. This CDR3 has 12 residues. Trimming stripped 6 bases from V and 3 bases from J, with 7 bases between. In DNA form, the CDR3 reads TGTGCCAGCACTAGAAATGGAAACACCATATATTTT. Residues: CASTRNGNTIYF.

This chain joins TRBV19 and TRBJ1-4; possibly TRBD1 for D (5 bases). The germline V gene encodes CDR1 LNHDA and CDR2 SQIVND (reference sequence). V was pared by 6 bases and J by 6 bases, with 14 bases between. This CDR3 has 14 amino acids. The CDR3: CASSRTRADEKLFF. The CDR3 bases are TGTGCCAGTAGCCGGACACGCGCAGATGAAAAACTGTTTTTT.

The chain combines TRBV4-1 with TRBJ2-5, with D perhaps matching TRBD1 (6 bases). With 2 bases removed from V and 4 bases from J, the gap between germline ends came to 11 bases. Germline V gene lookup returns CDR1 MGHRA and CDR2 YSYEKL. CDR3 size: 14 residues. The CDR3 spells CASSQIRGSETQYF. In DNA form, the CDR3 reads TGCGCCAGCAGCCAAATCAGGGGCTCAGAGACCCAGTACTTC.

The chain employs TRBV4-1 and TRBJ2-6; D perhaps matches TRBD1 (6 bases). The ends were cut back, 3 bases at V and 4 bases at J, with 10 bases in the middle. CDR1 MGHRA and CDR2 YSYEKL come from the germline V gene. The CDR3 consists of 15 residues. The CDR3 sequence is CASSHPGVGANVLTF. As DNA, the CDR3 is TGCGCCAGCAGCCACCCAGGGGTCGGGGCCAACGTCCTGACTTTC.

V usage is TRBV28 and J usage is TRBJ2-1; a possible D gene is TRBD1 (5 bases). CDR1 and CDR2 from the germline V gene are MDHEN and SYDVKM. This CDR3 comprises 15 residues. V lost 3 bases and J 7 bases, leaving 16 bases between the germline ends. CDR3 in DNA: TGTGCCAGCAGTTTTGTGGGGCAGCCCCCAAATGAGCAGTTCTTC. It is translated as CASSFVGQPPNEQFF.

The genes are TRBV5-1 and TRBJ2-5, with 9 bases identical to TRBD2. V lost 0 bases, J lost 5 bases, and 8 bases stayed unmatched. This CDR3 is built from 16 residues. CDR1 and CDR2 (germline): SGHRS, YFSETQ. The CDR3 DNA sequence: TGCGCCAGCAGCTTGGCCTTGAATAGCGGGAGTGAGACCCAGTACTTC. Translation gives CASSLALNSGSETQYF.

The chain recombines TRBV7-2 with TRBJ1-3, with D maybe TRBD1 (6 bases). Between the trimmed V and J ends, which lost 1 base and 2 bases, there was a span of 15 bases. The CDR3 is 17 amino acids. Germline V gives CDR1 SGHTA, CDR2 FQGNSA. DNA of the CDR3: TGTGCCAGCAGCTTAGTCCCTGGACAGTCCACTGGAAACACCATATATTTT. Its protein is CASSLVPGQSTGNTIYF.

The genes are TRBV9 and TRBJ1-4, with 11 bases fitting TRBD1. After removal of 4 bases from V and 2 bases from J, the junction contained 4 bases not matched to a gene. This CDR3 contains 16 residues. Germline V lookup: CDR1 SGDLS, CDR2 YYNGEE. In DNA form, the CDR3 reads TGTGCCAGCAGCACCGGGACAGGGGGGACTAATGAAAAACTGTTTTTT. This gives the protein CASSTGTGGTNEKLFF.

The rearrangement links TRBV11-2 to TRBJ2-1; TRBD1 aligns across 9 bases. CDR1 and CDR2 from the germline V gene are SGHAT and FQNNGV. Unmatched junction bases numbered 3, after V lost 4 bases and J lost 5 bases. The CDR3 is 14 amino acids. The CDR3, as DNA: TGTGCCAGCAGCTCGGACAGGGGTAACAATGAGCAGTTCTTC. Its protein product is CASSSDRGNNEQFF.

The rearrangement joins TRBV4-3 to TRBJ2-2, with no clear D. V lost 0 bases to trimming and J lost 6 bases, with 14 bases between them. CDR3 length: 16 residues. Germline CDR1 reads LGHNA; CDR2 reads YSLEER. The CDR3 bases are TGCGCCAGCAGCCAAGAACCAGGTCCACGTTCCGGGGAGCTGTTTTTT. It specifies CASSQEPGPRSGELFF.

The rearrangement joins TRBV3-1 (or the pseudogene TRBV3-2) to TRBJ2-5; the D gene is possibly TRBD2 (5 bases). Trimming stripped 4 bases from V and 6 bases from J, with 27 bases between. This CDR3 region has 18 residues. The germline CDR1 and CDR2 sequences are LGHDT and YNNKEL (reference sequence). DNA of the CDR3: TGTGCCAGCAGCCCCCCCGCTCTGCCTAGAGGGATTATTCAGACCCAGTACTTC. This gives the protein CASSPPALPRGIIQTQYF.

The CDR3 coding sequence is TGTGCCTGGAGTGTAACCGGGGTAGGCAATCAGCCCCAGCATTTT. Translation: CAWSVTGVGNQPQHF. V usage is TRBV30 and J usage is TRBJ1-5, with unresolved D. V was pared by 0 bases and J by 2 bases, with 11 bases between. Germline CDR1 is GTSNPN and CDR2 is SVGIG (reference sequence). There are 15 residues in the CDR3. Based on the CDR3 plus reference TRBV30 and TRBJ1-5, the full variable domain is SQTIHQWPATLVQPVGSPLSLECTVEGTSNPNLYWYRQAAGRGLQLLFYSVGIGQISSEVPQNLSASRPQDRQFILSSKKLLLSDSGFYLCAWSVTGVGNQPQHFGDGTRLSIL.

V gene TRBV19 combines with J gene TRBJ1-1; D not resolved. This CDR3 is built from 15 residues. Germline CDR1 LNHDA, CDR2 SQIVND (reference sequence). V lost 6 bases and J lost 0, with 14 bases in between. CDR3: CASRLSATLNTEAFF. For the CDR3, the DNA is TGTGCCAGTAGGCTCTCGGCGACACTGAACACTGAAGCTTTCTTT.

This chain connects TRBV6-5 to TRBJ1-2; 8 bases match TRBD1. Germline V CDR1 and CDR2: MNHEY, SVGAGI. V lost 4 bases to trimming and J lost 7 bases; unmatched junction nucleotides: 8. This CDR3 has 14 amino acids. The CDR3 protein is CASSSPTGDFGYTF. DNA for the CDR3: TGTGCCAGCAGTTCCCCGACAGGGGATTTTGGCTACACCTTC.

The V call is TRBV24-1, the J call TRBJ1-2, with 8 bases identical to TRBD1. The CDR3 contains 15 residues. Per the germline V gene, CDR1 is KGHDR and CDR2 is SFDVKD. The V gene end was trimmed by 11 bases and the J gene end by 4 bases; junction bases not matched to a gene: 14. CDR3 in amino acids: CAIWSPGGRGYGYTF. In nucleotides, the CDR3 is TGTGCCATTTGGTCCCCAGGGGGCAGGGGCTATGGCTACACCTTC.

The chain has TRBV20-1 and TRBJ1-4; D call uncertain. The V end lost 3 bases, the J end lost 7 bases, and 12 bases lay between the germline ends. CDR3 length: 13 residues. From germline, CDR1 is DFQATT and CDR2 SNEGSKA (reference sequence). The CDR3 loop reads CSASVATVEKLFF. CDR3 nucleotides: TGCAGTGCTAGTGTGGCGACTGTTGAAAAACTGTTTTTT.

The chain recombines TRBV24-1 with TRBJ2-6; the match to TRBD1 covers 9 bases. V dropped 3 bases and J dropped 0; count of bases not matched to a gene: 8. Germline lookup yields CDR1 KGHDR and CDR2 SFDVKD. The CDR3 length is 19 residues. CDR3 amino acids: CATSDPRPDRGSGANVLTF. Written as DNA, the CDR3 is TGTGCCACCAGTGATCCCAGGCCGGACAGGGGCTCTGGGGCCAACGTCCTGACTTTC.

This clone was observed a single time. The chain recombines TRBV7-2 with TRBJ2-7; 7 positions match TRBD2. The CDR3 has 16 amino acids. The junction had 9 bases not matched to a gene; V was cut back by 4 bases and J by 0 bases. Germline V gives CDR1 SGHTA, CDR2 FQGNSA. This CDR3 reads CASSSRGLLSSYEQYF. The CDR3 DNA is TGTGCCAGCAGCTCGCGGGGACTACTAAGCTCCTACGAGCAGTACTTC.

This clone was recorded once. The gene calls are TRBV7-9 and TRBJ2-3; the D is unclear. Germline V gene sequence: CDR1 SEHNR, CDR2 FQNEAQ (reference sequence). This CDR3 is built from 12 residues. Trimming shortened V by 5 bases and J by 11 bases, and 14 bases separated the two germline ends. CDR3 in DNA: TGTGCCAGCAGCGCCGACTCTTCTAAGCAGTATTTT. Its protein product is CASSADSSKQYF.

The chain recombines TRBV10-2 with TRBJ1-6; D possibly corresponds to TRBD1 (6 bases). CDR3 length equals 14 residues. Trimming shortened V by 2 bases and J by 6 bases, and 8 bases separated the two germline ends. In germline, CDR1 is WSHSY, CDR2 SAAADI. The CDR3 DNA sequence: TGCGCCAGCAGTGAGGGGGGCAGTAATTCACCCCTCCACTTT. Translated: CASSEGGSNSPLHF.

This sequence joins TRBV9 and TRBJ2-2, with TRBD2 matching over 9 bases. The V segment lost 0 bases and the J segment 2 bases; nucleotides outside the gene matches: 5. The CDR3 runs 17 residues. Per germline, CDR1 SGDLS and CDR2 YYNGEE. CDR3 region: CASSVVGSGSNTGELFF. In DNA form, the CDR3 reads TGTGCCAGCAGCGTAGTTGGTAGCGGGAGTAACACCGGGGAGCTGTTTTTT.

V is TRBV5-1 and J is TRBJ2-2; 9 bases match TRBD2. Looked up from germline, CDR1 is SGHRS and CDR2 is YFSETQ. With 2 bases clipped from V and 5 bases from J, the junction kept 7 bases outside the gene matches. This CDR3 contains 16 residues. CDR3 bases: TGCGCCAGCAGCTTCTGGCGGGGGGGCGATACCGGGGAGCTGTTTTTT. It specifies CASSFWRGGDTGELFF.

This chain uses TRBV19 with TRBJ1-2, with 11 bases lining up with TRBD1. There are 16 residues in the CDR3. Germline lookup yields CDR1 LNHDA and CDR2 SQIVND (reference sequence). With V trimmed by 4 bases and J by 1 base, 5 bases remained unmatched. CDR3 protein: CASSTRTGGNNYGYTF. The CDR3 nucleotides are TGTGCCAGTAGTACCCGGACAGGGGGCAATAACTATGGCTACACCTTC. The full variable domain, rest sourced from reference TRBV19 and TRBJ1-2, is DGGITQSPKYLFRKEGQNVTLSCEQNLNHDAMYWYRQDPGQGLRLIYYSQIVNDFQKGDIAEGYSVSREKKESFPLTVTSAQKNPTAFYLCASSTRTGGNNYGYTFGSGTRLTVV.